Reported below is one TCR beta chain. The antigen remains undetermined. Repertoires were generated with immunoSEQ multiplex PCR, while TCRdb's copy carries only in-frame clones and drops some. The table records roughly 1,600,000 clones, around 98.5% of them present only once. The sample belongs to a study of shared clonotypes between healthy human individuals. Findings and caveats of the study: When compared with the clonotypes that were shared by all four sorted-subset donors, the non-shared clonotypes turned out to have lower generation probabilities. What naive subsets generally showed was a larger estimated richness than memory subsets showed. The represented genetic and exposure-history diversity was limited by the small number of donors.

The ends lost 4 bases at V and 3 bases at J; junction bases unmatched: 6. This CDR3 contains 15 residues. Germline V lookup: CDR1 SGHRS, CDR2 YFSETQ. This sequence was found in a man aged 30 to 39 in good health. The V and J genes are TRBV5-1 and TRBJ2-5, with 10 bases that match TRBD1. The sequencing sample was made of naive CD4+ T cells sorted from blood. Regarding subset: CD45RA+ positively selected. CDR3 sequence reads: CASSRAGTGEETQYF. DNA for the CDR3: TGCGCCAGCAGCAGGGCCGGGACAGGGGAAGAGACCCAGTACTTC.